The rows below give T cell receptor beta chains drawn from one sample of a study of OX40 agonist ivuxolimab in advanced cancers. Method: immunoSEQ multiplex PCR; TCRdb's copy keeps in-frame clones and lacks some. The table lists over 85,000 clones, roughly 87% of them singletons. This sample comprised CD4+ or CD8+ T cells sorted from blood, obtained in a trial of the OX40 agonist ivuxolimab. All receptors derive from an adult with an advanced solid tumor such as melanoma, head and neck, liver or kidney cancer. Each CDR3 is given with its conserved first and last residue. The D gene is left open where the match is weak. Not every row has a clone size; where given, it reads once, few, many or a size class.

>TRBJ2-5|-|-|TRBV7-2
TGTGCCAGCAGCCAGCAAGCGGCGGCCCAAGAGACCCAGTACTTC
CASSQQAAAQETQYF
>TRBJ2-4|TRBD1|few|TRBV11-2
TGTGCCAGCAGCCTATCGGACAGGATGGACATTCAGTACTTC
CASSLSDRMDIQYF
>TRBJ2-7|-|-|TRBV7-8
TGTGCCAGCAGCTTTACTTCCCGCCAAGATTACGAGCAGTACTTC
CASSFTSRQDYEQYF
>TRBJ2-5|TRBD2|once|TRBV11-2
TGTGCCAGCAGCGTTGGAGTGGGACTAGCGACCCAAGAGACCCAGTACTTC
CASSVGVGLATQETQYF
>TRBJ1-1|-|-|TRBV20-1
TGCAGTGCTAGAGTGGACCTTGAAGCTTTCTTT
CSARVDLEAFF
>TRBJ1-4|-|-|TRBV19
TGTGCCAGCTCGGGAGGGATTAGGGAAAAACTGTTTTTT
CASSGGIREKLFF
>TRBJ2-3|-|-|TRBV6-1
TGTGCCAGCAGTGTCGAGACAACCGGACCAGATACGCAGTATTTT
CASSVETTGPDTQYF
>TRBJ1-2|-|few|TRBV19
TGTGCCAGCTTCTCCGTGGGGGGGACGGAATATGGCTACACCTTC
CASFSVGGTEYGYTF
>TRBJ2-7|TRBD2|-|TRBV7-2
TGTGCCAGCAGCTTTGGACTAGCGGGGCGGTCCTACGAGCAGTACTTC
CASSFGLAGRSYEQYF
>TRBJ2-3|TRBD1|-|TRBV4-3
TGCGCCAGCAGCCAGAATACAGGGGGCACAGATACGCAGTATTTT
CASSQNTGGTDTQYF
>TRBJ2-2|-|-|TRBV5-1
TGCGCCAGCAGCATCCGGGGTCCGAACACCGGGGAGCTGTTTTTT
CASSIRGPNTGELFF
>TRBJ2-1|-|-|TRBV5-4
TGTGCCAGCAGCTTACCACAGAGAGAGGGTGAGCAGTTCTTC
CASSLPQREGEQFF
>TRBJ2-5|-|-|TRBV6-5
TGTGCCAGCAGTTACTCGATAGAGACCCAGTACTTC
CASSYSIETQYF
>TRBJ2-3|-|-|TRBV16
TGTGCCAGCAGCCGGGCAAGGGGGAGCACAGATACGCAGTATTTT
CASSRARGSTDTQYF
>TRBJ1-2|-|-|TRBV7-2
TGTGCCAGCAGCTTAGCGAGGGAGGATGGCTACACCTTC
CASSLAREDGYTF
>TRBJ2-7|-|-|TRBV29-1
TGCAGCGTAGGACCCAGACTCAGCTCCTACGAGCAGTACTTC
CSVGPRLSSYEQYF
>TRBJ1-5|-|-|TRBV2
TGTGCCAGCAGTCCCCAGCCAGGGAGCAATCAGCCCCAGCATTTT
CASSPQPGSNQPQHF
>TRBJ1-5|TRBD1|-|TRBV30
TGTGCCTGGACCTTGGGACAGAGCAATCAGCCCCAGCATTTT
CAWTLGQSNQPQHF
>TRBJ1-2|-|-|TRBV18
TGTGCCAGCTCACCATACACAGGAGAACCTACTAACTATGGCTACACCTTC
CASSPYTGEPTNYGYTF
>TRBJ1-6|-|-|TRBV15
TGTGCCACCAGCAGAGGGACAAAAGATAATTCACCCCTCCACTTT
CATSRGTKDNSPLHF
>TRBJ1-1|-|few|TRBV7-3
TGTGCCAGCAGCTTAACGTTCGGTGGTGAAGCTTTCTTT
CASSLTFGGEAFF
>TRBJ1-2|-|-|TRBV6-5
TGTGCCAGCAGTTACGGGTCAGGGGATGGCTACACTTTC
CASSYGSGDGYTF
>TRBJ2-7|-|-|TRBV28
TGTGCCAGCAATCCCTCGACGTTCTATTACGAGCAGTACTTC
CASNPSTFYYEQYF